This T cell receptor beta chain emerged from a study of cytomegalovirus exposure and HLA in healthy donors. Study background: As released early, the data held 85 million to 95 million unique TCRs from HLA-typed donors. General observations from the study: TCR sequences were mostly rare, though some public TCRs occurred in many donors.

The study ran its PCR with 60 Vbeta and 13 Jbeta primers. The repertoire was sequenced with immunoSEQ multiplex PCR; TCRdb's copy has only in-frame clones and lacks some. There are roughly 110,000 clones in the sample; 77% occur only once, and 4.2% lies in the top ten. The V gene lost 4 bases and the J gene lost 0 bases, with 11 bases spanning the gap. The CDR3 length is 15 residues. CDR1 is MNHNS and CDR2 is SASEGT in the germline V gene. As concerns this clone: Its antigen is still unknown.

The receptor was isolated from a male donor in good health and CMV-seronegative. This chain links TRBV6-1 with TRBJ2-3, with D perhaps TRBD1 (6 bases). Sequencing used PBMCs. CDR3 protein: CASSARDISTDTQYF. The CDR3 DNA reads as TGTGCCAGCAGTGCCAGGGACATAAGCACAGATACGCAGTATTTT.